These 30 T cell receptor beta chains originate from one sample sequenced in a study of cytomegalovirus exposure and HLA in healthy donors. A multiplex PCR was run with 60 Vbeta primers and 13 Jbeta primers. Measured with immunoSEQ multiplex PCR; TCRdb has only the in-frame clones, and not every one. Of about 300,000 clones in the sample, about nine tenths are singletons; the top ten hold around 4%. Sequencing used PBMCs. These receptor sequences come from a man aged 40-49 years in good health and CMV-seropositive.

In this sample, this clone turned up once. The V and J genes are TRBV28 and TRBJ1-3, with a tentative D call TRBD1 (6 bases). The CDR3 has 14 amino acids. Germline V gene lookup returns CDR1 MDHEN and CDR2 SYDVKM. V gave up 0 bases and J gave up 4 bases, with 7 bases separating them. CDR3 coding DNA: TGTGCCAGCAGTTTATGGGGACAAGGAAACACCATATATTTT. Protein sequence: CASSLWGQGNTIYF.

This chain uses TRBV5-1 with TRBJ1-2, with D perhaps matching TRBD1 (5 bases). V gave up 4 bases and J gave up 10 bases, with 20 bases separating them. The CDR3 has 14 amino acids. Germline lookup yields CDR1 SGHRS and CDR2 YFSETQ. This CDR3 reads CASSRDSHQAIYTF. The CDR3 nucleotides read TGCGCCAGCAGCCGAGACAGCCACCAAGCGATCTACACCTTC.

The rearrangement links TRBV19 to TRBJ1-4; D gene uncertain. V was cut by 7 bases and J by 5 bases, with 5 bases left in between. Germline assignment: CDR1 LNHDA and CDR2 SQIVND (reference sequence). The CDR3 is made up of 11 amino acids. CDR3 sequence: CASTANEKLFF. The CDR3 nucleotides read TGTGCCAGTACCGCGAATGAAAAACTGTTTTTT.

The chain carries TRBV7-2 and TRBJ1-2; 9 bases map to TRBD1. Germline trimming cut 2 bases from V and 8 bases from J; bases unmatched to any gene: 6. Germline V lookup: CDR1 SGHTA, CDR2 FQGNSA. The CDR3 covers 14 residues. The CDR3 loop is CASSLSQGAKGYTF. The CDR3 region has the DNA TGTGCCAGCAGCTTATCACAGGGGGCGAAGGGCTACACCTTC. The variable domain in full, with the rest retrieved from reference TRBV7-2 and TRBJ1-2, is GAGVSQSPSNKVTEKGKDVELRCDPISGHTALYWYRQSLGQGLEFLIYFQGNSAPDKSGLPSDRFSAERTGGSVSTLTIQRTQQEDSAVYLCASSLSQGAKGYTFGSGTRLTVV.

The V call is TRBV5-1, the J call TRBJ1-2; 11 nucleotides line up with TRBD1. From germline, CDR1 is SGHRS and CDR2 YFSETQ. The CDR3 runs 14 residues. J gave up 7 bases and V 4 bases, and 6 bases lay outside the gene matches. CDR3 residues: CASSPGQGAGGYTF. DNA for the CDR3: TGCGCCAGCAGCCCAGGACAGGGGGCGGGTGGCTACACCTTC.

The V call is TRBV5-1, the J call TRBJ1-2, with TRBD1 matching over 7 bases. There are 14 residues in the CDR3. With 1 base clipped from V and 4 bases from J, the junction kept 4 bases outside the gene matches. In germline, CDR1 is SGHRS, CDR2 YFSETQ. The DNA of the CDR3 is TGCGCCAGCAGCTTGTTCGGACAGGTCTATGGCTACACCTTC. It specifies CASSLFGQVYGYTF.

Details on this clone: Other DNA sequences from this sample encode an identical CDR3 as well. The chain employs TRBV6-4 and TRBJ2-2; 7 bases match TRBD1. Trimming cost V 0 bases and J 8 bases; bases outside gene matches: 3. The CDR3 sequence is 14 residues long. The germline CDR1 and CDR2 sequences are MRHNA and SNTAGT. The CDR3 DNA reads as TGTGCCAGCAGTGACTCGGACAGGCGGGGGGAGCTGTTTTTT. This codes for CASSDSDRRGELFF.

This sequence joins TRBV27 and TRBJ2-3; D is perhaps TRBD2 (6 bases). CDR3 length equals 16 residues. Germline V gene lookup returns CDR1 MNHEY and CDR2 SMNVEV (reference sequence). Trimming cost V 7 bases and J 4 bases, with 21 bases left between them. CDR3 coding DNA: TGTGCCAGCACCCCTCGACTAGTGTCTTTTCCAGATACGCAGTATTTT. Amino acids: CASTPRLVSFPDTQYF.

This rearrangement joins TRBV19 to TRBJ1-1; 9 bases map to TRBD1. Germline CDR1 LNHDA, CDR2 SQIVND (reference sequence). The V segment lost 5 bases and the J segment 3 bases; nucleotides outside the gene matches: 4. This CDR3 is built from 14 residues. DNA of the CDR3: TGTGCCAGTAGTGTGTGGACAGGGGACACTGAAGCTTTCTTT. Translation: CASSVWTGDTEAFF.

The CDR3 DNA reads TGTGCCAGCAGCTTAGATCGGGACACTGAAGCTTTCTTT. This translates into CASSLDRDTEAFF. The chain has TRBV7-8 and TRBJ1-1; D uncertain. Deletions cut 1 base from V and 3 bases from J, with 6 bases between. The CDR3 contains 13 residues. Germline V CDR1 and CDR2: SGHVS, FQNEAQ.

The chain uses TRBV6-5 and TRBJ1-2; possibly TRBD1 for D (5 bases). Per germline, CDR1 MNHEY and CDR2 SVGAGI. V lost 8 bases to trimming and J lost 4 bases, with 14 bases between them. The CDR3 runs 13 residues. DNA of the CDR3: TGTGCCAGCTTGGACACCCAGGGCTATGGCTACACCTTC. It codes for CASLDTQGYGYTF.

This rearrangement joins TRBV7-8 to TRBJ2-1, with D perhaps TRBD1 (6 bases). Germline V gene lookup returns CDR1 SGHVS and CDR2 FQNEAQ. The V and J ends lost 6 bases and 1 base respectively, with 16 bases between them. This CDR3 is built from 16 residues. In DNA, the CDR3 is TGTGCCAGCAGGTGGATGGACAGCGAATCCTACAATGAGCAGTTCTTC. This encodes CASRWMDSESYNEQFF.

This clone was detected only once. V is TRBV7-9 and J is TRBJ1-3; tentatively, D is TRBD1 (6 bases). This CDR3 contains 17 residues. The V gene's germline CDR1 is SEHNR and CDR2 FQNEAQ (reference sequence). Trimming took 3 bases from V and 0 from J, leaving 15 bases between them. The CDR3 spells CASSFTQGRFSGNTIYF. The DNA of the CDR3 is TGTGCCAGCAGCTTTACACAGGGACGATTCTCTGGAAACACCATATATTTT.

The genes are TRBV7-9 and TRBJ1-1, with 9 nucleotides matching TRBD1. Trimming at V came to 4 bases and at J to 2 bases, leaving 8 bases not matched to a gene. In germline, CDR1 is SEHNR, CDR2 FQNEAQ (reference sequence). The CDR3 runs 16 residues. This CDR3 reads CASSSTGQGANTEAFF. The CDR3 DNA is TGTGCCAGCAGCTCTACGGGACAGGGAGCAAACACTGAAGCTTTCTTT. Full variable domain (outside the CDR3, taken from reference TRBV7-9 and TRBJ1-1): DTGVSQNPRHKITKRGQNVTFRCDPISEHNRLYWYRQTLGQGPEFLTYFQNEAQLEKSRLLSDRFSAERPKGSFSTLEIQRTEQGDSAMYLCASSSTGQGANTEAFFGQGTRLTVV.

The chain combines TRBV27 with TRBJ1-2, with 8 nucleotides matching TRBD1. Germline CDR1 MNHEY, CDR2 SMNVEV (reference sequence). V shed 11 bases, J shed 4 bases, and the junction held 9 bases outside the gene matches. The CDR3 extends over 13 amino acids. This chain's CDR3 is CAGSGGAGYGYTF. The CDR3 DNA is TGTGCCGGGTCAGGGGGCGCCGGCTATGGCTACACCTTC.

The rearrangement uses TRBV23-1 and TRBJ2-7; tentative D call: TRBD2 (5 bases). TRBV23-1 is an ORF, with its function uncertain. The CDR3 runs 17 residues. Trimming took 4 bases from V and 3 from J, leaving 22 bases between them. In DNA, the CDR3 is TGCGCCAGCAGTCGAGGGAACAGTGCTTACACTATCTACGAGCAGTACTTC. The encoded protein is CASSRGNSAYTIYEQYF.

J is TRBJ2-5 and V is TRBV19; 10 positions match TRBD1. V lost 1 base, J lost 5 bases, and 7 bases stayed unmatched. Germline V lookup: CDR1 LNHDA, CDR2 SQIVND (reference sequence). This CDR3 spans 16 amino acids. The CDR3 spells CASSIGDRGYTETQYF. The CDR3, as DNA: TGTGCCAGTAGTATAGGGGACAGGGGATATACGGAGACCCAGTACTTC.

CDR3 sequence (DNA): TGCGCCAGCAGCCAACAGGGTCAGCCCCAGCATTTT. Translating gives CASSQQGQPQHF. The V and J genes are TRBV4-1 and TRBJ1-5, with D tentatively TRBD1 (5 bases). V lost 2 bases and J 6 bases, leaving 5 bases between the germline ends. Germline values: CDR1 MGHRA, CDR2 YSYEKL. The CDR3 has 12 amino acids.

The V call is TRBV5-4, the J call TRBJ2-2; the match to TRBD2 covers 10 bases. Germline CDR1 is SGHNT and CDR2 is YYREEE (reference sequence). This CDR3 contains 17 residues. With V trimmed by 0 bases and J by 9 bases, 11 bases remained unmatched. Written as DNA, the CDR3 is TGTGCCAGCAGCTTGGTTGCAGTTAGCGGGAGGCCACGGGAGCTGTTTTTT. It specifies CASSLVAVSGRPRELFF.

To note about this clone: A read error may account for a junction end that differs from germline. The rearrangement joins TRBV7-9 to TRBJ2-2; the D gene is possibly TRBD1 (6 bases). CDR3 length equals 14 residues. CDR1 and CDR2 from the germline V gene are SEHNR and FQNEAQ (reference sequence). The CDR3 coding sequence is TGTTCCAGCAGCTTAGTGTTTGGGGGCGGCGAGCTGTTTTTT. Translating gives CSSSLVFGGGELFF.

The V and J genes are TRBV19 and TRBJ1-2; 7 bases match TRBD1. The CDR3 totals 15 residues. With V trimmed by 3 bases and J by 4 bases, 8 bases remained unmatched. The germline V gene encodes CDR1 LNHDA and CDR2 SQIVND (reference sequence). CDR3 region: CASSISQGGFYGYTF. DNA of the CDR3: TGTGCCAGTAGTATTTCGCAGGGGGGATTCTATGGCTACACCTTC.

V gene TRBV6-1 combines with J gene TRBJ2-1; TRBD2 aligns across 11 bases. This CDR3 has 14 residues. The germline V gene encodes CDR1 MNHNS and CDR2 SASEGT. V gave up 10 bases and J gave up 8 bases; unmatched junction bases: 10. CDR3 bases: TGTGCCATCGTTCTAGCGGGAGGCCCCGATGAGCAGTTCTTC. Protein product: CAIVLAGGPDEQFF.

This clone was seen many times. The V gene is TRBV4-2, the J gene TRBJ2-7, with 8 positions matching TRBD1. Germline CDR1 is LGHNA and CDR2 is YNFKEQ. This CDR3 is built from 17 residues. Trimming at V came to 4 bases and at J to 6 bases, leaving 17 bases not matched to a gene. In DNA form, the CDR3 reads TGTGCCAGCAGCCCGGGGCGGGCGACAGGGGATCCCTTCGAGCAGTACTTC. Residues: CASSPGRATGDPFEQYF.

This clone was seen only a few times. CDR3 sequence reads: CASSPRDRGSEAFF. In nucleotides, the CDR3 is TGTGCCAGCAGCCCCCGGGACAGGGGTTCTGAAGCTTTCTTT. The rearrangement links TRBV13 to TRBJ1-1; 10 nucleotides agree with TRBD1. CDR3 length equals 14 residues. V was clipped by 5 bases and J by 6 bases; unmatched bases: 6. Per the germline V gene, CDR1 is PRHDT and CDR2 is FYEKMQ (reference sequence).

The genes are TRBV6-4 and TRBJ2-3, with TRBD2 matching 7 bases. The germline V gene has CDR1 MRHNA and CDR2 SNTAGT. The J segment lost 5 bases and the V segment lost 0 bases, leaving 8 bases of the junction unmatched. The length of the CDR3 is 16 residues. The CDR3 here is CASSDSEGGPVDTQYF. The CDR3 bases are TGTGCCAGCAGTGACTCCGAGGGAGGGCCGGTAGATACGCAGTATTTT.

Regarding this clone: The germline gene is not matched at one end of the junction; a read error may be the cause. V and J are TRBV7-7 and TRBJ2-5, with D maybe TRBD1 (6 bases). This CDR3 spans 12 amino acids. Germline V gene data show CDR1 as SSHAT and CDR2 as FNYEAQ (reference sequence). The CDR3: CASSRGGETQYF. The DNA of the CDR3 is TGTGCTAGCAGCCGAGGGGGAGAGACCCAGTACTTC.

The chain employs TRBV21-1 and TRBJ1-1; the table's D call of TRBD1 was not tested on the DNA. TRBV21-1 is a documented pseudogene. The CDR3 sequence is 16 residues long. CDR3 sequence (DNA): TGTGCCAGCAGCAAAAAGACAGGATGGGTGGAAACTGAAGCTTTCTTT. This encodes CASSKKTGWVETEAFF.

V is TRBV14 and J is TRBJ2-1, with 14 positions matching TRBD2. CDR1 and CDR2 from the germline V gene are SGHDN and FVKESK. The CDR3 covers 18 residues. V gave up 8 bases and J gave up 1 base; unmatched junction bases: 10. The CDR3 DNA reads as TGTGCCAGCGAGACCGGGACTAGCGGGAGTGGGTCCTACAATGAGCAGTTCTTC. This encodes CASETGTSGSGSYNEQFF.

The V gene is TRBV2, the J gene TRBJ2-1; the D gene is possibly TRBD1 (8 bases). The CDR3 extends over 16 amino acids. Germline V lookup: CDR1 SNHLY, CDR2 FYNNEI. Trimming removed 8 bases from V and 1 base from J, with 18 bases in between. This CDR3 is CASRGQGLLSYNEQFF. The DNA for the CDR3 is TGTGCCAGCCGAGGACAGGGACTATTATCCTACAATGAGCAGTTCTTC. Based on the CDR3 plus reference TRBV2 and TRBJ2-1, the full variable domain is EPEVTQTPSHQVTQMGQEVILRCVPISNHLYFYWYRQILGQKVEFLVSFYNNEISEKSEIFDDQFSVERPDGSNFTLKIRSTKLEDSAMYFCASRGQGLLSYNEQFFGPGTRLTVL.

CDR3 bases: TGTGCCAGCAGCTTGACAGGGTCTTATAGCAATCAGCCCCAGCATTTT. It specifies CASSLTGSYSNQPQHF. This chain links TRBV7-2 with TRBJ1-5; 7 bases match TRBD1. The CDR3 runs 16 residues. Germline loops: CDR1 SGHTA, CDR2 FQGNSA. Trimming took 3 bases from V and 0 from J; bases not matched to a gene: 5.